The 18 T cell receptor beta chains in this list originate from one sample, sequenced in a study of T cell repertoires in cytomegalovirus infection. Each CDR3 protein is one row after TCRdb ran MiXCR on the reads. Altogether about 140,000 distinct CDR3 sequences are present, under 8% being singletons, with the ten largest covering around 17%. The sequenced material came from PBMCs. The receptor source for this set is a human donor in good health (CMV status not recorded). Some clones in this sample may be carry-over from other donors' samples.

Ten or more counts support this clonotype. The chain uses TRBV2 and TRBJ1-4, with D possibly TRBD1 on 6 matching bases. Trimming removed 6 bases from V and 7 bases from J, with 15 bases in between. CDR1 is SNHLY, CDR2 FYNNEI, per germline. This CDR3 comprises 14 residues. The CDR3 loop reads CASRLGGRFEKLFF. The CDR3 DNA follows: TGTGCCAGCAGGCTCGGGGGGCGTTTTGAAAAACTGTTTTTT. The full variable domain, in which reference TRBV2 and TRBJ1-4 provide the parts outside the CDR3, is EPEVTQTPSHQVTQMGQEVILRCVPISNHLYFYWYRQILGQKVEFLVSFYNNEISEKSEIFDDQFSVERPDGSNFTLKIRSTKLEDSAMYFCASRLGGRFEKLFFGSGTQLSVL.

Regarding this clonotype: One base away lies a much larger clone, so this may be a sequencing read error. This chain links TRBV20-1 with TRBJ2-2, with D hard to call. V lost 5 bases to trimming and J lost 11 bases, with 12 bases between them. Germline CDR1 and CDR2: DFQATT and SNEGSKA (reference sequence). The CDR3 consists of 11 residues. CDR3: CSAPSMSELFF. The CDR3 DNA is TGCAGTGCTCCCTCCATGAGTGAGCTGTTTTTT.

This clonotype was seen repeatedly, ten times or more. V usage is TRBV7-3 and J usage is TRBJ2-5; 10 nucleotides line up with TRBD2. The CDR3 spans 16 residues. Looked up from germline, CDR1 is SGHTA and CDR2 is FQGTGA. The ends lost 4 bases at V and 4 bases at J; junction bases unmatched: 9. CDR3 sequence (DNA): TGTGCCAGCAGCTCACTACTAGCGGGGACAGGAGAGACCCAGTACTTC. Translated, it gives CASSSLLAGTGETQYF. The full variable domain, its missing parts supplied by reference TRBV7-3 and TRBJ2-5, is GAGVSQTPSNKVTEKGKYVELRCDPISGHTALYWYRQSLGQGPEFLIYFQGTGAADDSGLPNDRFFAVRPEGSVSTLKIQRTERGDSAVYLCASSSLLAGTGETQYFGPGTRLLVL.

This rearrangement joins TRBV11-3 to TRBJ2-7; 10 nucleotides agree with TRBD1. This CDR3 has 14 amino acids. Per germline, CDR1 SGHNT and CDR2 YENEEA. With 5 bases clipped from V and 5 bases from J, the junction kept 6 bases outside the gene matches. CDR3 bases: TGTGCCAGCAGCCCCGGGACAGGGGTCCACGAGCAGTACTTC. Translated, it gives CASSPGTGVHEQYF.

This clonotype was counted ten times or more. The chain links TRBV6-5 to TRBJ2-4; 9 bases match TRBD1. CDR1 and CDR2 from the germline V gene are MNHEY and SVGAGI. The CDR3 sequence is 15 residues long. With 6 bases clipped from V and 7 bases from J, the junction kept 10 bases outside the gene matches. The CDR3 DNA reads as TGTGCCAGCAGACGAACCGGGACAGGGTGGAACATTCAGTACTTC. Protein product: CASRRTGTGWNIQYF.

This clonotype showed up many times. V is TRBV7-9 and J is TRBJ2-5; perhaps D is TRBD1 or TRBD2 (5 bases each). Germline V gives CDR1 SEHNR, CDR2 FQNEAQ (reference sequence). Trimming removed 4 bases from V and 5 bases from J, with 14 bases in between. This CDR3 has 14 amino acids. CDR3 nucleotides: TGTGCCAGCAGCTCATTCCGGGACGCTGAGACCCAGTACTTC. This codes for CASSSFRDAETQYF.

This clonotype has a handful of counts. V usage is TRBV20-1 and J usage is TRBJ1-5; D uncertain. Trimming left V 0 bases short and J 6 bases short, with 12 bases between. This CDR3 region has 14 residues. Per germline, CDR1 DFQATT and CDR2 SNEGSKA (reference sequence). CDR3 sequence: CSARDGREIQPQHF. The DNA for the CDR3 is TGCAGTGCTAGAGACGGTCGGGAGATTCAGCCCCAGCATTTT.

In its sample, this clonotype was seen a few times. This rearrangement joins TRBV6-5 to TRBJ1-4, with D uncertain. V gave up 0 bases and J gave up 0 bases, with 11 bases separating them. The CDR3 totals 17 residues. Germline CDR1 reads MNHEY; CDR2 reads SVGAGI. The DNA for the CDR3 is TGTGCCAGCAGTTACTCGATCCCCGGTGCAACTAATGAAAAACTGTTTTTT. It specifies CASSYSIPGATNEKLFF.

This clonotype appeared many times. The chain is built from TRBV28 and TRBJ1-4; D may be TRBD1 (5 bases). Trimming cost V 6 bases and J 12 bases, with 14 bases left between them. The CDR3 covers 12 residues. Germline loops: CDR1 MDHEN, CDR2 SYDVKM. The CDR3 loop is CASRGDSRELFF. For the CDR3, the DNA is TGTGCCAGCAGGGGGGATTCCCGGGAACTGTTTTTT.

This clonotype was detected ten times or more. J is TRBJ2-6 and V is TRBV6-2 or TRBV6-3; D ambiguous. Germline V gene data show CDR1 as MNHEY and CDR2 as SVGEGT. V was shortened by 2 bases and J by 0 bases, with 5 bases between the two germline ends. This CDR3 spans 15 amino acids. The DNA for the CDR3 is TGTGCCAGCAGTTACGAAAACTCTGGGGCCAACGTCCTGACTTTC. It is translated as CASSYENSGANVLTF.

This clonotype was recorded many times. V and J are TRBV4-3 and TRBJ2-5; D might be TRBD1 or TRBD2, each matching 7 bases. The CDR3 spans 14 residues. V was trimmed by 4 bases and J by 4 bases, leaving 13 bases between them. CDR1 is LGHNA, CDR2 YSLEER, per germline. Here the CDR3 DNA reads TGCGCCAGCAGCCCGGGGAGGGGGCGAGAGACCCAGTACTTC. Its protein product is CASSPGRGRETQYF.

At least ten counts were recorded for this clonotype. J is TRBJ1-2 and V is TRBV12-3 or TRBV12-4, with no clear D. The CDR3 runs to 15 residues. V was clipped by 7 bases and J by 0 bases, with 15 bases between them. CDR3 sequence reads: CASTLDGLTNYGYTF. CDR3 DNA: TGTGCCAGCACCTTGGACGGCCTTACTAACTATGGCTACACCTTC.

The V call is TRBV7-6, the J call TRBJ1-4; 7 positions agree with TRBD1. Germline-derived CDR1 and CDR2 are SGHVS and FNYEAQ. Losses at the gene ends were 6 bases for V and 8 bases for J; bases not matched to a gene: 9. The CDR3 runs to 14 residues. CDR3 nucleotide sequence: TGTGCCAGCAGTACAGGGGTGTTGGGAGAAAAACTGTTTTTT. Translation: CASSTGVLGEKLFF. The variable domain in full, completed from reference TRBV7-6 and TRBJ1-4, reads GAGVSQSPRYKVTKRGQDVALRCDPISGHVSLYWYRQALGQGPEFLTYFNYEAQQDKSGLPNDRFSAERPEGSISTLTIQRTEQRDSAMYRCASSTGVLGEKLFFGSGTQLSVL.

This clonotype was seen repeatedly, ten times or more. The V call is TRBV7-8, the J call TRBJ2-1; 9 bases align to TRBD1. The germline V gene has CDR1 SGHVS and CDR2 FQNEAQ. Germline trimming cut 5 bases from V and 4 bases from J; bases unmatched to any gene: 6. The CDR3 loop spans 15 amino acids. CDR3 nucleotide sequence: TGTGCCAGCAGCATAGGACAGGGGACTTACAATGAGCAGTTCTTC. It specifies CASSIGQGTYNEQFF.

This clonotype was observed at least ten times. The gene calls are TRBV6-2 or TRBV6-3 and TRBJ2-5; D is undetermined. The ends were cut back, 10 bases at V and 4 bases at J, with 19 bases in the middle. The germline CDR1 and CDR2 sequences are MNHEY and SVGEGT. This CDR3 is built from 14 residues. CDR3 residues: CATRANGVVETQYF. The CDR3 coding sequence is TGTGCCACCCGGGCCAATGGAGTAGTAGAGACCCAGTACTTC.

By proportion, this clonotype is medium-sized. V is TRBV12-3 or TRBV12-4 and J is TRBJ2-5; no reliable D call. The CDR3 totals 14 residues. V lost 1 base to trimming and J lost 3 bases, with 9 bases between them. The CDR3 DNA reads TGTGCCAGCAGTTTAGGTCTAGTAGAAGAGACCCAGTACTTC. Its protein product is CASSLGLVEETQYF.

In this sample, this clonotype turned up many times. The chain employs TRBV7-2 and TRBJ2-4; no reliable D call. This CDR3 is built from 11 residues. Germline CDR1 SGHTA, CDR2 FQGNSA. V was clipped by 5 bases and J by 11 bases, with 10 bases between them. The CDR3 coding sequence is TGTGCCAGCAGCCCAGGAATGGTTCAGTACTTC. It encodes CASSPGMVQYF. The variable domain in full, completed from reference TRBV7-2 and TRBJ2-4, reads GAGVSQSPSNKVTEKGKDVELRCDPISGHTALYWYRQSLGQGLEFLIYFQGNSAPDKSGLPSDRFSAERTGGSVSTLTIQRTQQEDSAVYLCASSPGMVQYFGAGTRLSVL.

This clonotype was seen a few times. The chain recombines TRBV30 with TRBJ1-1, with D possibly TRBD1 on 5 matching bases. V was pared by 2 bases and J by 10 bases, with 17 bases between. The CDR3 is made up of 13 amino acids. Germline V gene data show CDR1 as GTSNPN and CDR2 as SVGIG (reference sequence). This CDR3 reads CAWSLTGRPGAFF. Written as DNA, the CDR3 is TGTGCCTGGAGTCTGACGGGACGTCCCGGAGCTTTCTTT. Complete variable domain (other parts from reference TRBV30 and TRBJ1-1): SQTIHQWPATLVQPVGSPLSLECTVEGTSNPNLYWYRQAAGRGLQLLFYSVGIGQISSEVPQNLSASRPQDRQFILSSKKLLLSDSGFYLCAWSLTGRPGAFFGQGTRLTVV.